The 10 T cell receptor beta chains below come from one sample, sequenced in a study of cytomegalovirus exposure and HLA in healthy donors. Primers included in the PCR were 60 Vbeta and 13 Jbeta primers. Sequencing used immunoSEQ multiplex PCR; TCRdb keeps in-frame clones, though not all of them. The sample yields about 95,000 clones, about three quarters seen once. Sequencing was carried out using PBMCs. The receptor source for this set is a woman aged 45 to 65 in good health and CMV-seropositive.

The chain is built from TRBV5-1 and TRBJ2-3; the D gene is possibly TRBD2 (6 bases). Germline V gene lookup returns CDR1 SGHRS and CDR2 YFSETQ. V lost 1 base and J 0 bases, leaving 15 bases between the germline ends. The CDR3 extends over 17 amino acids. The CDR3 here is CASSLSGGGTSTDTQYF. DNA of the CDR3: TGCGCCAGCAGCTTGTCAGGCGGCGGGACTAGCACAGATACGCAGTATTTT.

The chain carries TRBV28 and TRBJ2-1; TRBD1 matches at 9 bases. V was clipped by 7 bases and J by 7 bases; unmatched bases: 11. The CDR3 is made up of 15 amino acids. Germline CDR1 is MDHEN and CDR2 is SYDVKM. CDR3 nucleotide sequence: TGTGCCAGCAAAGAGGCGGGACAGGGAAGAAATGAGCAGTTCTTC. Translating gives CASKEAGQGRNEQFF.

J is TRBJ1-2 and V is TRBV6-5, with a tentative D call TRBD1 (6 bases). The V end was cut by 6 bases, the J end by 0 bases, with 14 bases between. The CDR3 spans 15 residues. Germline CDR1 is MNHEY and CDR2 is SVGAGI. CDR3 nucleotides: TGTGCCAGCAGCCGCTCCAGGGGTGCTAACTATGGCTACACCTTC. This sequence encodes CASSRSRGANYGYTF.

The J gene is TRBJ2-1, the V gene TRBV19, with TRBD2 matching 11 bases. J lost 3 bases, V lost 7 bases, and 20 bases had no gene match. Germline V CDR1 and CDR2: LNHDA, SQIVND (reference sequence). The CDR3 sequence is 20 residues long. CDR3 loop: CASIPASGRRKGGGYNEQFF. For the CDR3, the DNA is TGTGCCAGTATCCCTGCTAGCGGGAGGAGGAAGGGAGGTGGCTACAATGAGCAGTTCTTC.

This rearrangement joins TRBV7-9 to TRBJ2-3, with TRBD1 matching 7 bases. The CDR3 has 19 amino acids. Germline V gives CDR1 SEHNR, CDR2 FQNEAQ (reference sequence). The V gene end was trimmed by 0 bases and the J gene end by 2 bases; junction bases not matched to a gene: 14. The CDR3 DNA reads TGTGCCAGCAGCTTAGCGCGGAACGGACAGGCCATCATCACAGATACGCAGTATTTT. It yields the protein CASSLARNGQAIITDTQYF.

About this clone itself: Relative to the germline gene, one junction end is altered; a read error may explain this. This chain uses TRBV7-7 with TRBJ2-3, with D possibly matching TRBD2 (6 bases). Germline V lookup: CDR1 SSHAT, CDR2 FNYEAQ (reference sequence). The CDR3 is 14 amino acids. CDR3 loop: CASSLGTSTDTQYF. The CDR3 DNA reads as TGTGCTAGCAGCTTAGGGACTAGCACAGATACGCAGTATTTT.

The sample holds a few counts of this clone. The CDR3 loop reads CASSPWDRSFNSPLHF. CDR3 DNA: TGCGCCAGCAGCCCTTGGGACAGATCTTTTAATTCACCCCTCCACTTT. V gene TRBV4-1 combines with J gene TRBJ1-6; TRBD1 matches 7 bases. The CDR3 runs to 16 residues. Losses at the gene ends were 4 bases for V and 6 bases for J; bases not matched to a gene: 9. Germline V lookup: CDR1 MGHRA, CDR2 YSYEKL.

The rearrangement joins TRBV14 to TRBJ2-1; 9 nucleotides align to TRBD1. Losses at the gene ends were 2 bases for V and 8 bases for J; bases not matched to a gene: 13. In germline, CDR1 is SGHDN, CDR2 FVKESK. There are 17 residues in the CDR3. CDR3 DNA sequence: TGTGCCAGCAGCCAACCCCACAGGGGGCTGTCTCACGATGAGCAGTTCTTC. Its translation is CASSQPHRGLSHDEQFF.

The CDR3 DNA is TGTGCCACCAGCATTCGGACAGGGAACTATGGCTACACCTTC. It is translated as CATSIRTGNYGYTF. The rearrangement links TRBV15 to TRBJ1-2; 8 bases match TRBD1. V lost 4 bases and J lost 2; bases outside the gene matches: 3. The CDR3 totals 14 residues. Germline CDR1 is LNHNV and CDR2 is YYDKDF (reference sequence).

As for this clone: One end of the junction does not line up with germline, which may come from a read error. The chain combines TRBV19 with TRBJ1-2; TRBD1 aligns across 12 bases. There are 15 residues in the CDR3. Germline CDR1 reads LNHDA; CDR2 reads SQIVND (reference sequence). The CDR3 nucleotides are TGTGCCAGTAGTCCGTGGGACAGGGGGCGGTCGCGCTACGCCTTC. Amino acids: CASSPWDRGRSRYAF.